This T cell receptor (beta chain) was obtained from a study of blood T cell repertoires in COVID-19. The CDR3 is 13 amino acids. The V and J ends lost 6 bases and 5 bases respectively, with 14 bases between them. The germline gives CDR1 SGHNT, CDR2 YENEEA. TCRdb keeps only in-frame clones here, not all; method: immunoSEQ multiplex PCR. The profile covers roughly 260,000 clones, with around nine tenths appearing a single time and under 2.5% taken by the ten largest. This clonotype was sampled from a young woman who had recovered from COVID-19. Sequenced input: PBMCs or T cells enriched from blood (not recorded which). The V gene is TRBV11-3, the J gene TRBJ2-7; TRBD2 is a possible D gene (5 bases). CDR3 sequence (DNA): TGTGCCAGCAGTACTAGTTTCCAGAACGAGCAGTACTTC. Encoded protein: CASSTSFQNEQYF.